What follows are 26 T cell receptor beta chains derived from one specimen sequenced in a study of CD4+ T cells in melanoma. Profiled with immunoSEQ multiplex PCR; TCRdb holds only in-frame clones, not every one. The data show roughly 9,800 clones, around two thirds seen once. Source material: cells from a culture (not recorded whether cultured in vitro). The source is a human donor with melanoma.

The chain uses TRBV7-2 and TRBJ2-7; tentatively, D is TRBD2 (5 bases). Germline values: CDR1 SGHTA, CDR2 FQGNSA. V dropped 1 base and J dropped 4 bases, with 11 bases sitting between them. CDR3 size: 14 residues. CDR3 region: CASSLGRRNYEQYF. The DNA for the CDR3 is TGTGCCAGCAGCTTAGGGAGGAGGAATTACGAGCAGTACTTC.

The chain recombines TRBV7-2 with TRBJ2-5; D not certain. The germline V gene has CDR1 SGHTA and CDR2 FQGNSA. The length of the CDR3 is 11 residues. The ends were cut back, 4 bases at V and 7 bases at J, with 7 bases in the middle. The CDR3 coding sequence is TGTGCCAGCAGCTCCTCCGCGACCCAGTACTTC. This sequence encodes CASSSSATQYF.

The rearrangement uses TRBV18 and TRBJ2-7; D is undetermined. CDR1 is KGHSH, CDR2 LQKENI, per germline. There are 13 residues in the CDR3. With 3 bases removed from V and 0 bases from J, the gap between germline ends came to 6 bases. CDR3 in DNA: TGTGCCAGCTCACCCACCGTCTCCTACGAGCAGTACTTC. It is translated as CASSPTVSYEQYF.

This clone is deemed medium-sized (0.01 to 0.1%). The rearrangement joins TRBV11-2 to TRBJ2-3; 9 positions match TRBD1. V trimming: 4 bases; J trimming: 5 bases; junction bases outside the gene matches: 7. The CDR3 is 15 amino acids. Germline V gene sequence: CDR1 SGHAT, CDR2 FQNNGV. CDR3 protein: CASSSYRGRGDTQYF. The DNA of the CDR3 is TGTGCCAGCAGCTCCTACAGGGGGCGTGGAGATACGCAGTATTTT.

The V call is TRBV21-1, the J call TRBJ1-1. TRBV21-1 is given as a pseudogene. This CDR3 region has 15 residues. CDR3 nucleotide sequence: TGTGCCAGCAGCAAATCCGCGAGTATGAACACTGAAGCTTTCTTT. This sequence encodes CASSKSASMNTEAFF.

The chain carries TRBV30 and TRBJ2-3; tentative D call: TRBD1 (6 bases). The CDR3 spans 15 residues. Germline lookup yields CDR1 GTSNPN and CDR2 SVGIG (reference sequence). V dropped 0 bases and J dropped 7 bases, with 17 bases sitting between them. CDR3 sequence (DNA): TGTGCCTGGAGTGTAGGGGGAACCACGAAGAATACGCAGTATTTT. Its translation: CAWSVGGTTKNTQYF.

The CDR3 nucleotides are TGCAGCGGCATAGCGGGGGGGCATTACAATGAGCAGTTCTTC. Amino acid sequence: CSGIAGGHYNEQFF. This rearrangement joins TRBV29-1 to TRBJ2-1, with 11 positions matching TRBD2. The junction had 6 bases not matched to a gene; V was cut back by 7 bases and J by 4 bases. CDR3 size: 14 residues. Germline CDR1 SQVTM, CDR2 ANQGSEA.

This clone was seen a handful of times. The rearrangement uses TRBV7-9 and TRBJ1-6, with D uncertain. This CDR3 comprises 14 residues. The V end lost 5 bases, the J end lost 2 bases, and 7 bases lay between the germline ends. From germline, CDR1 is SEHNR and CDR2 FQNEAQ (reference sequence). CDR3: CASSAAPYNSPLHF. DNA for the CDR3: TGTGCCAGCAGCGCGGCCCCCTATAATTCACCCCTCCACTTT.

The chain's CDR3 is CASSRINRGNTGELFF. The CDR3, as DNA: TGTGCCAGCAGCCGTATTAACAGGGGGAACACCGGGGAGCTGTTTTTT. The rearrangement links TRBV14 to TRBJ2-2; 7 nucleotides line up with TRBD1. V shed 4 bases and J 1 base; nucleotides not matched to a gene: 6. The CDR3 totals 16 residues. Per the germline V gene, CDR1 is SGHDN and CDR2 is FVKESK.

This sequence joins TRBV6-6 and TRBJ2-7, with TRBD1 matching over 8 bases. CDR3 size: 15 residues. In germline, CDR1 is MNHNY, CDR2 SVGAGI (reference sequence). V dropped 6 bases and J dropped 3; count of bases not matched to a gene: 10. CDR3 loop: CASRLNRDRYYEQYF. The CDR3 coding sequence is TGTGCCAGCAGGCTTAACCGGGACAGGTACTACGAGCAGTACTTC.

The chain employs TRBV6-1 and TRBJ2-7; possible D gene TRBD2, 5 bases. The CDR3 contains 16 residues. Looked up from germline, CDR1 is MNHNS and CDR2 is SASEGT. V lost 2 bases and J lost 7, with 21 bases in between. CDR3: CASSESNRGIVREQYF. The CDR3 DNA reads TGTGCCAGCAGTGAAAGTAATCGGGGTATTGTTCGGGAGCAGTACTTC.

The rearrangement joins TRBV4-2 to TRBJ1-2, with 9 bases fitting TRBD1. Per germline, CDR1 LGHNA and CDR2 YNFKEQ. There are 15 residues in the CDR3. V was clipped by 4 bases and J by 8 bases; unmatched bases: 11. CDR3 loop: CASSLGDREVGGYTF. The CDR3 DNA reads TGTGCCAGCAGCCTAGGGGACAGGGAGGTAGGAGGCTACACCTTC.

V and J are TRBV5-4 and TRBJ1-1; no clear D gene. This CDR3 is 15 amino acids long. Germline CDR1 is SGHNT and CDR2 is YYREEE (reference sequence). Trimming took off 4 bases at V and 2 bases at J, with 15 bases between the two ends. The CDR3 nucleotides read TGTGCCAGCAGCCCTTCCGGGCAGATTAACACTGAAGCTTTCTTT. Amino acid sequence: CASSPSGQINTEAFF.

Turning to this clone: Other DNA sequences in this specimen translate into the identical CDR3. The J gene is TRBJ2-3, the V gene TRBV6-5; D gene unclear. The CDR3 loop spans 13 amino acids. With 6 bases removed from V and 0 bases from J, the gap between germline ends came to 7 bases. Germline loops: CDR1 MNHEY, CDR2 SVGAGI. The CDR3 sequence: CASSLTSTDTQYF. The DNA for the CDR3 is TGTGCCAGCAGCCTCACTAGCACAGATACGCAGTATTTT.

J is TRBJ1-2 and V is TRBV27, with D possibly TRBD1 on 5 matching bases. CDR1 and CDR2 (germline): MNHEY, SMNVEV (reference sequence). This CDR3 is built from 15 residues. Trimming removed 2 bases at V and 2 bases at J, with 12 bases between. CDR3 loop: CASSLRWTPNYGYTF. CDR3 coding DNA: TGTGCCAGCAGTTTAAGATGGACACCCAACTATGGCTACACCTTC.

The rearrangement links TRBV27 to TRBJ1-6; D remains unclear. Trimming shortened V by 1 base and J by 9 bases, and 13 bases separated the two germline ends. This CDR3 is 15 amino acids long. Germline V gene sequence: CDR1 MNHEY, CDR2 SMNVEV (reference sequence). CDR3 sequence (DNA): TGTGCCAGCAGTTTATATGGAGGTGGTGTTTCACCCCTCCACTTT. It codes for CASSLYGGGVSPLHF.

This chain connects TRBV29-1 to TRBJ1-1; D uncertain. In germline, CDR1 is SQVTM, CDR2 ANQGSEA. V lost 4 bases to trimming and J lost 2 bases, with 14 bases between them. The CDR3 has 14 amino acids. CDR3 in amino acids: CSVAKRVPNTEAFF. CDR3 nucleotide sequence: TGCAGCGTTGCAAAAAGGGTGCCCAACACTGAAGCTTTCTTT.

The J gene is TRBJ1-2, the V gene TRBV5-1; D gene uncertain. The germline V gene has CDR1 SGHRS and CDR2 YFSETQ. The length of the CDR3 is 14 residues. With 0 bases removed from V and 8 bases from J, the gap between germline ends came to 14 bases. The CDR3 protein is CASSLAGGTRGYTF. CDR3 sequence (DNA): TGCGCCAGCAGCTTGGCCGGAGGAACTCGGGGCTACACCTTC.

V gene TRBV6-1 combines with J gene TRBJ1-1; D uncertain. Trimming left V 7 bases short and J 2 bases short, with 11 bases between. Looked up from germline, CDR1 is MNHNS and CDR2 is SASEGT. This CDR3 comprises 13 residues. CDR3 nucleotide sequence: TGTGCCAGCACCCGGAGTGGTAACACTGAAGCTTTCTTT. Amino acids: CASTRSGNTEAFF.

The J gene is TRBJ1-1, the V gene TRBV5-1, with D uncertain. The CDR3 is 15 residues long. Germline V gene sequence: CDR1 SGHRS, CDR2 YFSETQ. Trimming cost V 0 bases and J 1 base, with 10 bases left between them. The CDR3 reads CASSLADLRNTEAFF. CDR3 DNA sequence: TGCGCCAGCAGCTTGGCGGACCTTCGGAACACTGAAGCTTTCTTT.

The chain has TRBV21-1 and TRBJ2-1. TRBV21-1 is shown as a pseudogene. The CDR3 is 13 residues long. The DNA for the CDR3 is TGTGCCAGCAGCGCTTATTTCGTCAATGAGCAGTTCTTC. Encoded protein: CASSAYFVNEQFF.

This clone was counted between two and nine times. This chain links TRBV5-4 with TRBJ2-5; tentatively, D is TRBD2 (5 bases). There are 16 residues in the CDR3. In germline, CDR1 is SGHNT, CDR2 YYREEE (reference sequence). V was shortened by 3 bases and J by 5 bases, with 20 bases between the two germline ends. The CDR3 loop is CASSSEPDFLGETQYF. CDR3 in DNA: TGTGCCAGCAGCTCTGAACCGGACTTCCTTGGGGAGACCCAGTACTTC.

The J gene is TRBJ2-1, the V gene TRBV18; TRBD1 might be the D (6 bases). This CDR3 comprises 12 residues. V lost 2 bases and J lost 16, with 15 bases in between. The germline V gene encodes CDR1 KGHSH and CDR2 LQKENI. This CDR3 is CASSPMGQGGFF. In nucleotides, the CDR3 is TGTGCCAGCTCACCAATGGGGCAAGGGGGATTCTTC.

This clone was observed a few times. V gene TRBV11-2 combines with J gene TRBJ2-7, with TRBD1 identical over 8 bases. This CDR3 contains 15 residues. Trimming took 2 bases from V and 6 from J; bases not matched to a gene: 9. Germline CDR1 SGHAT, CDR2 FQNNGV. CDR3 in amino acids: CASSLYRGNFPEQYF. In DNA, the CDR3 is TGTGCCAGCAGCTTATACAGGGGGAACTTTCCCGAGCAGTACTTC.

This chain links TRBV19 with TRBJ1-6; D remains unclear. The CDR3 consists of 12 residues. Between the trimmed V and J ends, which lost 5 bases and 7 bases, there was a span of 6 bases. CDR1 is LNHDA and CDR2 is SQIVND in the germline V gene (reference sequence). In nucleotides, the CDR3 is TGTGCCAGTAGTTTCGGGAATTCACCCCTCCACTTT. The encoded protein is CASSFGNSPLHF.

Note on this clone: Sequence at one end of the junction differs from germline and may be a read error. The chain is built from TRBV19 and TRBJ1-1; 8 positions agree with TRBD1. Germline V CDR1 and CDR2: LNHDA, SQIVND (reference sequence). The CDR3 spans 16 residues. The CDR3 bases are TGTGCCAGTAGCTGGTGGACAGGGAGGCTCAGCGCCGCTCAGGTCTTT. Translating it yields CASSWWTGRLSAAQVF.